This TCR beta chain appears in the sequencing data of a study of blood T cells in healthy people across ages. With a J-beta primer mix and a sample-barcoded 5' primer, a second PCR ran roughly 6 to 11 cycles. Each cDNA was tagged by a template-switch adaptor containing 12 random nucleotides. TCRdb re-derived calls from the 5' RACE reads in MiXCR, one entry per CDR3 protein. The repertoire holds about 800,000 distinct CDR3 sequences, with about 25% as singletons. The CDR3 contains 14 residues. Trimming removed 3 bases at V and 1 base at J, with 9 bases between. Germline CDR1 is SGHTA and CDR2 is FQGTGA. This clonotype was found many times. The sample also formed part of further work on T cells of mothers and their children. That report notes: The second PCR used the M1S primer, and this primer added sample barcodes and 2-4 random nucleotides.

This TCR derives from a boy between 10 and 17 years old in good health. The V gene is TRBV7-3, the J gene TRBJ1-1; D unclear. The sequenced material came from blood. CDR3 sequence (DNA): TGTGCCAGCAGCTTGGTCGGAGCGAACACTGAAGCTTTCTTT. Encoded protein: CASSLVGANTEAFF.